The clone carrying this T cell receptor (beta chain) is judged medium-sized. This sample is drawn from a study of liver allograft versus peripheral blood T cells. Turning to the study itself: Liver transplant recipients had T cell receptor repertoires compared between transplanted liver and peripheral blood.

Trimming stripped 1 base from V and 3 bases from J, with 8 bases between. Looked up from germline, CDR1 is SQVTM and CDR2 is ANQGSEA. This CDR3 contains 13 residues. From the reads, TCRdb called clonotypes with MiXCR, one entry per CDR3 protein. The top ten clones hold just under 3% of a sample with approximately 9,000 distinct CDR3 sequences, about 15% of them seen once. The rearrangement uses TRBV29-1 and TRBJ2-3, with D maybe TRBD2 (6 bases). The receptor's source is a human patient who had a liver transplant. Among the T cells, some may be from the graft donor. The chain's CDR3 is CSVEGSGTDTQYF. The CDR3 coding sequence is TGCAGCGTTGAAGGAAGCGGGACAGATACGCAGTATTTT.